Listed below are T cell receptor beta chains from one sample, sequenced in a study of the immune and genomic landscape of osteosarcoma. Sequenced by immunoSEQ multiplex PCR; TCRdb stores in-frame clones only, minus some. The sample consists of roughly 3,000 clones, about 80% of them appearing once. The sequenced material came from metastatic tumor tissue from the lung. Source of these receptors: a woman between 18 and 29 years old with osteosarcoma. The CDR3 runs from the conserved cysteine through the conserved F or W. D genes are given only for firm matches. Clone size is not always given. Where it is, it says once, few, many or a class for expanded clones.

J,V,D,size,DNA,CDR3
TRBJ1-1,TRBV11-2,.,.,TGTGCCAGCAGCTTCGGGCAATCAATCTTGAACACTGAAGCTTTCTTT,CASSFGQSILNTEAFF
TRBJ2-1,TRBV27,.,once,TGTGCCAGCAGTACCGCGCTAAATGAGCAGTTCTTC,CASSTALNEQFF
TRBJ2-7,TRBV6-6,TRBD2,.,TGTGCCAGCAGTTGGCGAGCGGGGGGGCCCCACGAGCAGTACTTC,CASSWRAGGPHEQYF
TRBJ2-1,TRBV7-3,.,.,TGTGCCAGCAGCTTAATGAGCTACGGGGCGGGCCGAAACAATGAGCAGTTCTTC,CASSLMSYGAGRNNEQFF
TRBJ1-1,TRBV30,.,.,TGTGCCTGGAAGCGGACATTTGAAGCTTTCTTT,CAWKRTFEAFF
TRBJ2-1,TRBV7-2,TRBD2,once,TGTGCCAGCAGCCCCGAGCGGGGGGACGAGGAAAATGAGCAGTTCTTC,CASSPERGDEENEQFF
TRBJ2-2,TRBV7-6,TRBD2,.,TGTGCCAGCAGCTGGGGACTAGCGGGGGCCGGGGAGCTGTTTTTT,CASSWGLAGAGELFF
TRBJ2-5,TRBV7-6,.,.,TGTGCCAGCAGCTTCTCCTTAGATGGGGGGACCCAGTACTTC,CASSFSLDGGTQYF
TRBJ1-1,TRBV7-6,TRBD1,.,TGTGCCAGCAGCTTAAAGGGGGCGGGTAACACTGAAGCTTTCTTT,CASSLKGAGNTEAFF
TRBJ1-1,TRBV15,.,.,TGTGCCACCAGCAGAGAACAGGGCACTGAAGCTTTCTTT,CATSREQGTEAFF
TRBJ2-3,TRBV2,TRBD2,.,TGTGCCAGAGGACTAGCGGGCCCTACGGATACGCAGTATTTT,CARGLAGPTDTQYF
TRBJ1-6,TRBV2,TRBD1,.,TGTGCCAGCAGTGAGGGCAGGGGGGAAAATAATTCACCCCTCCACTTT,CASSEGRGENNSPLHF
TRBJ2-5,TRBV5-6,TRBD2,.,TGTGCCAGCAGCTTGGCTGGCGGGGGTGGCGAGACCCAGTACTTC,CASSLAGGGGETQYF
TRBJ1-2,TRBV6-1,TRBD1,.,TGTGCCAGCGGGGTAGGGGGCGCCGGGTATGGCTACACCTTC,CASGVGGAGYGYTF
TRBJ1-1,TRBV9,TRBD1,few,TGTGCCAGCAGCGTAGCAGACAGGGGTGAAGCTTTCTTT,CASSVADRGEAFF
TRBJ2-3,TRBV27,TRBD2,.,TGTGCCAGCAGTTTAGCTAGCGGGGACACAGATACGCAGTATTTT,CASSLASGDTDTQYF
TRBJ2-7,TRBV6-1,.,.,TGTGCCAGCAGTTTACACGTCTCCTACGAGCAGTACTTC,CASSLHVSYEQYF
TRBJ1-1,TRBV7-2,.,few,TGTGCCAGCAGCTTAATCCTTTTAGGGGACACTGAAGCTTTCTTT,CASSLILLGDTEAFF
TRBJ1-2,TRBV27,TRBD1,.,TGTGCCAGCAGTCCGGGGACAGGGGGCAGAGATGGCTACACCTTC,CASSPGTGGRDGYTF
TRBJ2-3,TRBV19,TRBD1,.,TGTGCCAGTAGTTTCGACAGGGGGCCGGCAGATACGCAGTATTTT,CASSFDRGPADTQYF
TRBJ2-4,TRBV5-1,TRBD2,.,TGCGCCAGCAGCAAGGGACTAGCGGGGGTCTACATTCAGTACTTC,CASSKGLAGVYIQYF
TRBJ2-3,TRBV5-6,TRBD1,few,TGTGCCAGCAGACTCGACAGGGCCCTAGACCACACAGATACGCAGTATTTT,CASRLDRALDHTDTQYF
TRBJ2-3,TRBV11-2,TRBD2,.,TGTGCCAGCAGCGGACCGGGACTAGCCACGCAGTATTTT,CASSGPGLATQYF
TRBJ1-5,TRBV4-1,TRBD1,.,TGCGCCAGCAGCCACCGCCCTGACAGGGGGGGACCGTATAGCAATCAGCCCCAGCATTTT,CASSHRPDRGGPYSNQPQHF
TRBJ2-7,TRBV11-1,TRBD1,.,TGTGCCAGCAGGTCGGACAGGCCGACCTACGAGCAGTACTTC,CASRSDRPTYEQYF
TRBJ2-1,TRBV6-5,TRBD2,.,TGTGCCAGCCGAGCGGGGTTTATCAATGAGCAGTTCTTC,CASRAGFINEQFF
TRBJ1-4,TRBV5-6,.,.,TGTGCCAGCAGCTTGGCGGACGGATCCAATGAAAAACTGTTTTTT,CASSLADGSNEKLFF
TRBJ2-3,TRBV7-9,TRBD2,once,TGTGCCAGCGCACCAAGCGGGAACACAGATACGCAGTATTTT,CASAPSGNTDTQYF
TRBJ1-2,TRBV7-2,.,.,TGTGCCAGCAGCTCCAATCACCGGGAAGTCACCTTC,CASSSNHREVTF
TRBJ1-2,TRBV19,TRBD1,few,TGTGCCAGTAGTGCACCGGGACAGGGGGCTGGTGGCTACACCTTC,CASSAPGQGAGGYTF
TRBJ2-3,TRBV5-4,TRBD2,once,TGTGCCAGCAGCTTTGAAAGCGGGGGACCCACAGATACGCAGTATTTT,CASSFESGGPTDTQYF
TRBJ1-2,TRBV6-6,.,.,TGTGCCAGCAGCCCCGGGCCGGCGAAATTGAGCTACACCTTC,CASSPGPAKLSYTF